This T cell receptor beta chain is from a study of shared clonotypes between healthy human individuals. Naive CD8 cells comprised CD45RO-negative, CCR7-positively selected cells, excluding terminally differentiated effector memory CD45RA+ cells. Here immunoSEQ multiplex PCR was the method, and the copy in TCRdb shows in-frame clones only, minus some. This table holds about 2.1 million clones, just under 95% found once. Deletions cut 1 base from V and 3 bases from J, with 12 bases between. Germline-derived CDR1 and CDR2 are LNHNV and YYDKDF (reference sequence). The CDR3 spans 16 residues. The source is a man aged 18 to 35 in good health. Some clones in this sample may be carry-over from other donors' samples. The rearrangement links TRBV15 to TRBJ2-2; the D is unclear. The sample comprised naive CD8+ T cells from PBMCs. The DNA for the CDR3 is TGTGCCACCAGCAGAGGCCGGGCAGATTACACCGGGGAGCTGTTTTTT. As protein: CATSRGRADYTGELFF.